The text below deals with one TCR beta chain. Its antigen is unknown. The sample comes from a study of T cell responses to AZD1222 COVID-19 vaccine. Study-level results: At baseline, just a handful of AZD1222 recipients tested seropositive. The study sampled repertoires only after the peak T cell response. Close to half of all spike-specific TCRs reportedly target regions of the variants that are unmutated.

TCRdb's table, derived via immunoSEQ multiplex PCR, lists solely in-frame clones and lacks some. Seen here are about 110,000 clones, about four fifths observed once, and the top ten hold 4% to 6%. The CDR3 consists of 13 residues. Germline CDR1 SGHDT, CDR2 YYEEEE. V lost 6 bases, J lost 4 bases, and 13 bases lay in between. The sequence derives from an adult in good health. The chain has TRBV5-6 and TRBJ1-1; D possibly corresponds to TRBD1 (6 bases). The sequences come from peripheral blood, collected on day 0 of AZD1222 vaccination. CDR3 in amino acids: CASTSTGATEAFF. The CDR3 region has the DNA TGTGCCAGCACCAGCACGGGGGCCACTGAAGCTTTCTTT.